The rows below give T cell receptor beta chains drawn from one sample of a study of blood T cells in healthy people across ages. Each CDR3 protein is one row after TCRdb ran MiXCR on the 5' RACE reads. The table records about 1.4 million distinct CDR3 sequences, 45% to 70% of them present only once. Source material: blood. The source is a young man in good health. Each CDR3 is given with its conserved first and last residue. D genes are given only for firm matches. The size field is filled for only some rows; it gives once, few, many or a size class.

J gene | clone size | D gene | V gene | CDR3 DNA | CDR3 protein
TRBJ2-7 | . | . | TRBV20-1 | TGCAGTGCCCCGAGGGCGCCTAGCGCGACCTACGAGCAGTACTTC | CSAPRAPSATYEQYF
TRBJ2-7 | . | . | TRBV18 | TGTGCCAGCTCACTGGCAGTGGACAGTGCCTACGAGCAGTACTTC | CASSLAVDSAYEQYF
TRBJ1-6 | few | TRBD1 | TRBV7-2 | TGTGCCAGCAGCTACACAGGGGGCGGTTCACCCCTCCACTTT | CASSYTGGGSPLHF
TRBJ1-2 | . | . | TRBV4-1 | TGCGCCAGCAGCCAAGGTGCAGCCTCCTATGGCTACACCTTC | CASSQGAASYGYTF
TRBJ2-1 | . | . | TRBV5-1 | TGCGCCAGCAGCCAGCTCGGGGGTCAGGGGTTCGACAATGAGCAGTTCTTC | CASSQLGGQGFDNEQFF
TRBJ2-7 | . | . | TRBV20-1 | TGCAGTGCTAAATGGCCCCACGAGCAGTACTTC | CSAKWPHEQYF
TRBJ2-7 | . | . | TRBV27 | TGTGCCAGCAGTCCCACCCCGGGTTACCCCTACGAGCAGTACTTC | CASSPTPGYPYEQYF
TRBJ2-7 | . | TRBD1 | TRBV15 | TGTGCCACCAGCAGAAGGACAGGGGTCGAGCAGTACTTC | CATSRRTGVEQYF
TRBJ1-1 | few | . | TRBV27 | TGTGCCAGCAGCGTTAGGGGGATGAACACTGAAGCTTTCTTT | CASSVRGMNTEAFF
TRBJ2-2 | once | TRBD2 | TRBV7-9 | TGTGCCAGCAGCTTATTAGCGGGAGATCCCGGGGAGCTGTTTTTT | CASSLLAGDPGELFF
TRBJ2-1 | . | . | TRBV12-3/TRBV12-4 | TGTGCCAGCAGTCCTTCCCTAGCCGACTACAATGAGCAGTTCTTC | CASSPSLADYNEQFF
TRBJ2-2 | . | TRBD1 | TRBV12-3/TRBV12-4 | TGTGCCAGCAGCACGGACAGGATTAAGCTGTTTTTT | CASSTDRIKLFF
TRBJ2-1 | . | . | TRBV27 | TGTGCCAGCAGTCCTACCCCGGACAGCAATGAGCAGTTCTTC | CASSPTPDSNEQFF
TRBJ1-5 | . | TRBD1 | TRBV5-1 | TGCGCCAGCAGCCCGGGGACAGGTCGGTGGGCCTCTCAGCCCCAGCATTTT | CASSPGTGRWASQPQHF
TRBJ1-5 | few | TRBD1 | TRBV20-1 | TGCAGTGCTGGGCTCCTCGGGACAGGGAGCAATCAGCCCCAGCATTTT | CSAGLLGTGSNQPQHF